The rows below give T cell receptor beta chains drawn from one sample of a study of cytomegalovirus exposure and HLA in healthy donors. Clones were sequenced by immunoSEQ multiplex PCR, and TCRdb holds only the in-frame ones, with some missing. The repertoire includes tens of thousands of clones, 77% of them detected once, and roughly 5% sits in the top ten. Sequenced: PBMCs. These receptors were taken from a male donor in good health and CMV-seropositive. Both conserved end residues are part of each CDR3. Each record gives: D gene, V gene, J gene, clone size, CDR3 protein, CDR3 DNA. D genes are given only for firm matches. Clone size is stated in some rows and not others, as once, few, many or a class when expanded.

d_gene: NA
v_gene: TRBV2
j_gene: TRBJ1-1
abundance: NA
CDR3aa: CASRREHNAEAFF
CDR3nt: TGTGCCAGCAGGCGGGAGCATAACGCTGAAGCTTTCTTT

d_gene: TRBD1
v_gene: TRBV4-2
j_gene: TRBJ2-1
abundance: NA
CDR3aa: CASSHRDRGNNEQFF
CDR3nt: TGTGCCAGCAGCCATAGGGACAGGGGGAACAATGAGCAGTTCTTC

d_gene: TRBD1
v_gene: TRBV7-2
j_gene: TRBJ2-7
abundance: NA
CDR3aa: CASSPGTGLSYEQYF
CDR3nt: TGTGCCAGCAGCCCCGGGACAGGGCTCTCCTACGAGCAGTACTTC

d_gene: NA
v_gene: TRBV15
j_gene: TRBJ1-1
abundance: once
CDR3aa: CATSRDKGVGGGDTEAFF
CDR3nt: TGTGCCACCAGCAGAGATAAGGGTGTGGGGGGAGGGGACACTGAAGCTTTCTTT

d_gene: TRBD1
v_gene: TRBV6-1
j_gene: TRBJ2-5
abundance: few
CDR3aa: CASSGAFRDRGPDSWTQYF
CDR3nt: TGTGCCAGCAGTGGAGCGTTTCGGGACAGGGGACCCGATAGTTGGACCCAGTACTTC

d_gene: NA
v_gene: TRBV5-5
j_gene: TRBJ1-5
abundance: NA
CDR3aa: CASSLVLSNQPQHF
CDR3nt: TGTGCCAGCAGCTTGGTATTGAGCAATCAGCCCCAGCATTTT

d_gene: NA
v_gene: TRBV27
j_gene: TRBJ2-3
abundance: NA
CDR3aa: CASSYREDTDTQYF
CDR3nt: TGTGCCAGCAGCTATAGGGAGGACACAGATACGCAGTATTTT

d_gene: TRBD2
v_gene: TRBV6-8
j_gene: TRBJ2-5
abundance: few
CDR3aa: CASSLGTSGGKTQETQYF
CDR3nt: TGTGCCAGCAGTCTCGGGACTAGCGGGGGGAAAACCCAAGAGACCCAGTACTTC

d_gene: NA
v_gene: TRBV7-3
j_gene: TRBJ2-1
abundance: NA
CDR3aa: CASSLGLNYNEQFF
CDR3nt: TGTGCCAGCAGCTTGGGACTGAATTACAATGAGCAGTTCTTC

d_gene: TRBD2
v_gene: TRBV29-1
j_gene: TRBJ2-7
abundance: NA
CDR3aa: CSVELRGGWEQYF
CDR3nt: TGCAGCGTGGAATTACGGGGGGGCTGGGAGCAGTACTTC

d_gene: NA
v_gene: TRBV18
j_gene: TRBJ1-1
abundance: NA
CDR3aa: CASLTIGGTEAFF
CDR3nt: TGTGCCAGCCTCACGATAGGGGGCACTGAAGCTTTCTTT

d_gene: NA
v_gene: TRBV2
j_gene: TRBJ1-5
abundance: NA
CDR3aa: CASRGVFHQPQHF
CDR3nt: TGTGCCAGCAGAGGGGTCTTCCATCAGCCCCAGCATTTT

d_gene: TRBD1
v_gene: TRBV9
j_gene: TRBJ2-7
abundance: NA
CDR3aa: CASSAIPGQTYEQYF
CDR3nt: TGTGCCAGCTCAGCTATTCCGGGACAGACCTACGAGCAGTACTTC

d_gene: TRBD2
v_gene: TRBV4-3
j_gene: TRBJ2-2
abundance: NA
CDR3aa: CASSLGLAGAVNTGELFF
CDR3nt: TGCGCCAGCAGCCTGGGACTAGCGGGGGCCGTTAACACCGGGGAGCTGTTTTTT

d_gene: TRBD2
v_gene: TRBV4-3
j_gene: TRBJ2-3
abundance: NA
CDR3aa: CASSQGTSGADTQYF
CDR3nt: TGCGCCAGCAGCCAAGGGACTAGCGGGGCAGATACGCAGTATTTT

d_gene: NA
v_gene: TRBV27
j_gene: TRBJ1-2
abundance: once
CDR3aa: CASSTARRGGYTF
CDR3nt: TGTGCCAGCAGTACCGCGCGGAGGGGTGGCTACACCTTC

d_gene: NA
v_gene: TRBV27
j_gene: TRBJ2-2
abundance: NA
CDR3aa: CASSLGDSGGELFF
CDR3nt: TGTGCCAGCAGTTTAGGAGATTCGGGCGGGGAGCTGTTTTTT

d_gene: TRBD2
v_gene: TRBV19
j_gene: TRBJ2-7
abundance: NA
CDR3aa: CASNAGGDYEQYF
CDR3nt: TGTGCCAGTAATGCTGGGGGGGACTACGAGCAGTACTTC

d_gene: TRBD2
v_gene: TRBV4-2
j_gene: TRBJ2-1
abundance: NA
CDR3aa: CASSQAGGGDNEQFF
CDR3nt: TGTGCCAGCAGCCAAGCCGGCGGGGGGGACAATGAGCAGTTCTTC

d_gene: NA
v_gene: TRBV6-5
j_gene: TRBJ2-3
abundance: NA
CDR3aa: CASRRAALGTDTQYF
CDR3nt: TGTGCCAGCAGGAGGGCCGCGCTGGGCACAGATACGCAGTATTTT

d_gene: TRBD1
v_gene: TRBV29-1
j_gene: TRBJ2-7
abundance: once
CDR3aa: CRDRWDYEQYF
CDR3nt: TGCAGGGACAGGTGGGATTACGAGCAGTACTTC

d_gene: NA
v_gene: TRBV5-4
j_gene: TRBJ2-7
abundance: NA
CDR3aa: CASSPRGDLSSYEQYF
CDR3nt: TGTGCCAGCAGCCCCAGGGGGGACTTGAGCTCCTACGAGCAGTACTTC

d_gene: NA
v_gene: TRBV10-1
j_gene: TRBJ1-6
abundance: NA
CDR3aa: CASSAGFYNSPLHF
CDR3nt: TGCGCCAGCAGTGCAGGATTCTATAATTCACCCCTCCACTTT

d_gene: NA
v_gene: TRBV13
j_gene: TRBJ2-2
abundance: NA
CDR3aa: CASSLEGLGANTGELFF
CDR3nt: TGTGCCAGCAGCTTAGAGGGACTGGGAGCGAACACCGGGGAGCTGTTTTTT

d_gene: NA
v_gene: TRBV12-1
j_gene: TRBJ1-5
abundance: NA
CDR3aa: CASRFVAQGTINSNQPQHF
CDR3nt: NA

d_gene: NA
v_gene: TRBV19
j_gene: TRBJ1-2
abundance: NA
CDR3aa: CASRKGGDYGYTF
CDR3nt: TGTGCCAGTAGGAAAGGCGGTGACTATGGCTACACCTTC

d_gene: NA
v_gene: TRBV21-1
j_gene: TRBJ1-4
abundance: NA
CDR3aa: CASSTRSGQINEKLFF
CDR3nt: TGTGCCAGCAGCACGCGCTCGGGACAAATTAATGAAAAACTGTTTTTT

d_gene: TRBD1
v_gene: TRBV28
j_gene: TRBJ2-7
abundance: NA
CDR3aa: CASSERTGLLYEQYF
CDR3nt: TGTGCCAGCAGTGAACGGACAGGGCTGCTCTACGAGCAGTACTTC

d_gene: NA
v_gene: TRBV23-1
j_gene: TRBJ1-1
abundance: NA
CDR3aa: CASSQWRGADEAFF
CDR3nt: TGCGCCAGCAGTCAATGGCGGGGGGCTGATGAAGCTTTCTTT

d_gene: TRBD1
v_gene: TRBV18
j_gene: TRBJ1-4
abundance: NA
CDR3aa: CASSLQTGKNEKLFF
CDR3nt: TGTGCCAGCTCACTTCAGACAGGGAAGAATGAAAAACTGTTTTTT

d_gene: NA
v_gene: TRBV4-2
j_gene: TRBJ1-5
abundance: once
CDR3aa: CASSHFGGEGNQPQHF
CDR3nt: TGTGCCAGCAGCCATTTTGGAGGGGAAGGCAATCAGCCCCAGCATTTT

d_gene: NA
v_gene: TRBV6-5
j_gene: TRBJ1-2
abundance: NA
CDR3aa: CASSPGGGYTF
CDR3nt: TGTGCCAGCAGCCCGGGAGGTGGCTACACCTTC

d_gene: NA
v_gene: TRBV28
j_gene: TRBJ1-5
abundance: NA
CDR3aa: CASSLDGRGLSNQPQHF
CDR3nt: TGTGCCAGCAGTTTGGACGGGCGGGGGTTGAGCAATCAGCCCCAGCATTTT

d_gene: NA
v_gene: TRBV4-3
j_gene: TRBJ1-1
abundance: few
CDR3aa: CASSLSRVNTEAFF
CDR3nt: TGCGCCAGCAGCCTTTCTCGGGTTAACACTGAAGCTTTCTTT

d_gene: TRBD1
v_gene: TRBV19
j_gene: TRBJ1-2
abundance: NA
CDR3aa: CASSTSGTDKDGYTF
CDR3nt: TGTGCCAGTAGTACCTCCGGGACAGATAAGGATGGCTACACCTTC

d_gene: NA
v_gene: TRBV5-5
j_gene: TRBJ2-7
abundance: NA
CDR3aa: CASSLYYNSYEQYF
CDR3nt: TGTGCCAGCAGCTTGTATTACAACTCCTACGAGCAGTACTTC

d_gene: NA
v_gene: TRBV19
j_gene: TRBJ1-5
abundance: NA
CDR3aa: CASSNQRGGGQPQHF
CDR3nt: TGTGCCAGTAGCAACCAGCGTGGAGGAGGACAGCCCCAGCATTTT

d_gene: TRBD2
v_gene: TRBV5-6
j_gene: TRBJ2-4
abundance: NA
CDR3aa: CASSRGVLDKNIQYF
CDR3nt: TGTGCCAGCAGCCGGGGGGTCCTGGACAAAAACATTCAGTACTTC

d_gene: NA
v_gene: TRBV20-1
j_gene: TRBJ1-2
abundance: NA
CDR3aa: CSAGGGYGYTF
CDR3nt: TGCAGTGCCGGCGGGGGCTATGGCTACACCTTC

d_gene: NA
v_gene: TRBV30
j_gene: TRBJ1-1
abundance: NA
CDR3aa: CAWRRHQNTEAFF
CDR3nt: TGTGCCTGGAGGCGGCACCAGAACACTGAAGCTTTCTTT

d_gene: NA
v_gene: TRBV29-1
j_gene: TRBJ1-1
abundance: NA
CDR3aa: CSVAQTGIGTEAFF
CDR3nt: TGCAGCGTCGCCCAGACCGGGATTGGAACTGAAGCTTTCTTT

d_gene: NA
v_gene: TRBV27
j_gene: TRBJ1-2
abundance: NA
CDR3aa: CASRTQGGYDGYTF
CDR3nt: TGTGCCAGCAGGACACAGGGAGGGTATGATGGCTACACCTTC

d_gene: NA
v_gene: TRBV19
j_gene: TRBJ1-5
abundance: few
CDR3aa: CASSPSVSNQPQHF
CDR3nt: TGTGCCAGTAGTCCGTCAGTTAGCAATCAGCCCCAGCATTTT

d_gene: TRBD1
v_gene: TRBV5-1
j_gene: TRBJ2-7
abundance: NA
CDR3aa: CASSLSLGGHEQYF
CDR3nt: TGCGCCAGCAGCTTGAGTCTAGGGGGCCACGAGCAGTACTTC

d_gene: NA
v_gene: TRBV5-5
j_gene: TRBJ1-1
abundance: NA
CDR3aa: CASRLLPGQNTEAFF
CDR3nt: TGTGCCAGCAGACTTCTTCCTGGACAGAACACTGAAGCTTTCTTT

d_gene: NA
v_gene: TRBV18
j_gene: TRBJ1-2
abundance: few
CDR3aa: CASSPSPGGLEGYTF
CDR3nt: TGTGCCAGCTCACCGTCCCCGGGGGGATTGGAAGGCTACACCTTC

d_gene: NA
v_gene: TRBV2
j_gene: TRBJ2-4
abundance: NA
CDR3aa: CASVTDTLAKNIQYF
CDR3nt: TGTGCCAGCGTCACGGACACCTTAGCCAAAAACATTCAGTACTTC

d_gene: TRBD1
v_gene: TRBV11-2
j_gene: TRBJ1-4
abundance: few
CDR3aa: CASSLDWTGTNEKLFF
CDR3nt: TGTGCCAGCAGCTTAGATTGGACAGGGACAAATGAAAAACTGTTTTTT

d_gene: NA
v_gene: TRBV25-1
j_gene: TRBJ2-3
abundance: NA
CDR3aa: CASSEYVPRGTPTDTQYF
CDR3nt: TGTGCCAGCAGTGAATATGTCCCCAGAGGTACCCCCACAGATACGCAGTATTTT

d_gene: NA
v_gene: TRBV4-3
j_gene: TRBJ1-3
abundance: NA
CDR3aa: CASSQVDSSGNTIYF
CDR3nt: TGCGCCAGCAGCCAAGTCGACAGTTCAGGAAACACCATATATTTT

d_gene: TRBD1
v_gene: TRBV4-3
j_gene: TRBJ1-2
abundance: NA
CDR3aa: CASSQQGTGRIYGYTF
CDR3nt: TGCGCCAGCAGCCAGCAAGGGACAGGGCGAATCTATGGCTACACCTTC

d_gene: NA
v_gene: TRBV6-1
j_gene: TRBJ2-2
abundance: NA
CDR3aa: CASNAGTMSGELFF
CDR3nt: TGTGCCAGCAATGCGGGTACTATGTCCGGGGAGCTGTTTTTT

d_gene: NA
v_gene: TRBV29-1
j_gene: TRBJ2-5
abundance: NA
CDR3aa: CSVVKNARQETQYF
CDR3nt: TGCAGCGTAGTCAAAAATGCCCGACAGGAGACCCAGTACTTC

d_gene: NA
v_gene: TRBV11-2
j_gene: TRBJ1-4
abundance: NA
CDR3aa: CASSLGRNYVENEKLFF
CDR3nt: TGTGCCAGCAGCTTAGGTCGGAACTATGTGGAAAATGAAAAACTGTTTTTT

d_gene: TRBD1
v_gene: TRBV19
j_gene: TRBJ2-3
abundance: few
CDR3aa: CASSTRDRGWGDTQYF
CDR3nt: TGTGCCAGTAGTACCCGGGACAGGGGGTGGGGAGATACGCAGTATTTT

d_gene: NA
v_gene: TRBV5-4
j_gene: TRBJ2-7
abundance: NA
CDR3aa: CASEDGGEQYF
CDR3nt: TGTGCCAGCGAGGACGGAGGGGAGCAGTACTTC